The T cell receptor (delta chain) under discussion was sequenced for a study of gamma-delta T cells after stem cell transplantation. This clone appeared a few times. TCRdb ran CATT on the RT-PCR reads. This sample has around 1,700 delta-chain clones, with 4.5% found just once. The germline gives CDR1 GEAIGNYY, CDR2 EKD. The CDR3 has 19 residues. J gave up 0 bases and V 3 bases, and 5 bases lay outside the gene matches. Sequenced: gamma-delta T cells. The clonotype was recovered from a human donor. It is not recorded whose cells these are; they may come from a transplant donor. The chain couples TRDV2 to TRDJ3, with 12 positions matching TRDD3. Here the CDR3 DNA reads TGTGCCTGTGACCCCGTACTGGGGGATACCTCCTGGGACACCCGACAGATGTTTTTC. As protein: CACDPVLGDTSWDTRQMFF.